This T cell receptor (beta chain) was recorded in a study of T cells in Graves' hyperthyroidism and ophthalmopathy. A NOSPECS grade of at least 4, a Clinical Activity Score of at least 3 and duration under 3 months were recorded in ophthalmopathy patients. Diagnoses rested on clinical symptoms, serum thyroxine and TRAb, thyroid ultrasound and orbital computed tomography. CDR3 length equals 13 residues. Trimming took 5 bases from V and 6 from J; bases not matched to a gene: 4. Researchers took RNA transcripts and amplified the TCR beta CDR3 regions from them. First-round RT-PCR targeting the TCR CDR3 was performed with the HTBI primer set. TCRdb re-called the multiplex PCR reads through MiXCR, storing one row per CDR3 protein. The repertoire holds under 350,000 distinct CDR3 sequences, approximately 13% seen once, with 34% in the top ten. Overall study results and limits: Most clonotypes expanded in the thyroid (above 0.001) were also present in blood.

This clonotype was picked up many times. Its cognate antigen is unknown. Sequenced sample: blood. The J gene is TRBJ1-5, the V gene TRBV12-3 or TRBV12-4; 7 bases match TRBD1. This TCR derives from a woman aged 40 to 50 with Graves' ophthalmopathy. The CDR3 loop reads CASSPGGGQPQHF. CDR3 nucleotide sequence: TGTGCCAGCAGTCCAGGGGGTGGTCAGCCCCAGCATTTT.